Listed here are 21 T cell receptor beta chains from one sample, sequenced in a study of cytotoxic CD8 clonotypes in ibrutinib-treated CLL. Only in-frame clones appear in the TCRdb table, and some are missing; sequencing was by immunoSEQ multiplex PCR. The data hold 200,000 to 250,000 clones, with 70% observed a single time. The sequencing used PBMCs, collected after 12 months of ibrutinib treatment. Receptors were obtained from a human donor with chronic lymphocytic leukemia.

The chain combines TRBV30 with TRBJ1-2; weak D call: TRBD1 (6 bases). Germline values: CDR1 GTSNPN, CDR2 SVGIG (reference sequence). V was pared by 3 bases and J by 4 bases, with 15 bases between. This CDR3 comprises 14 residues. The CDR3 nucleotides read TGTGCCTGGAGGGAACAGGGTAACGGCTATGGCTACACCTTC. This encodes CAWREQGNGYGYTF. Looking up the rest from reference TRBV30 and TRBJ1-2 gives the full variable domain: SQTIHQWPATLVQPVGSPLSLECTVEGTSNPNLYWYRQAAGRGLQLLFYSVGIGQISSEVPQNLSASRPQDRQFILSSKKLLLSDSGFYLCAWREQGNGYGYTFGSGTRLTVV.

This clone was counted only a few times. For the CDR3, the DNA is TGTGCCAGCAGATACAGAACTGGCAGCCCCCAGCATTTT. As protein: CASRYRTGSPQHF. This chain uses TRBV2 with TRBJ1-5; D is unclear. CDR3 length: 13 residues. Germline CDR1 and CDR2: SNHLY and FYNNEI. Trimming shortened V by 6 bases and J by 10 bases, and 16 bases separated the two germline ends.

The chain combines TRBV18 with TRBJ2-2; D remains ambiguous. Germline V gene sequence: CDR1 KGHSH, CDR2 LQKENI. Deletions cut 5 bases from V and 7 bases from J, with 11 bases between. The CDR3 consists of 13 residues. CDR3: CASSERRNGELFF. Written as DNA, the CDR3 is TGTGCCAGCTCAGAAAGGAGAAACGGGGAGCTGTTTTTT.

This rearrangement joins TRBV4-3 to TRBJ2-7; D possibly uses TRBD1 or TRBD2 (5 bases each). Germline values: CDR1 LGHNA, CDR2 YSLEER. Trimming left V 4 bases short and J 2 bases short, with 12 bases between. This CDR3 has 14 amino acids. CDR3 region: CASSPGTGTYEQYF. CDR3 nucleotide sequence: TGCGCCAGCAGCCCCGGGACGGGAACCTACGAGCAGTACTTC.

This sequence joins TRBV28 and TRBJ2-7; TRBD1 aligns across 9 bases. The CDR3 runs to 15 residues. Germline trimming cut 4 bases from V and 5 bases from J; bases unmatched to any gene: 9. Germline V CDR1 and CDR2: MDHEN, SYDVKM. The CDR3 loop reads CASSSGDRVRHEQYF. DNA for the CDR3: TGTGCCAGCAGTTCCGGGGACAGGGTACGGCACGAGCAGTACTTC.

The chain links TRBV11-2 to TRBJ1-1; D remains ambiguous. Germline V gives CDR1 SGHAT, CDR2 FQNNGV. Trimming took off 5 bases at V and 1 base at J, with 8 bases between the two ends. This CDR3 has 13 residues. CDR3 region: CASSPTQNTEAFF. CDR3 coding DNA: TGTGCCAGCAGCCCAACACAGAACACTGAAGCTTTCTTT.

This clone was seen a handful of times. The J gene is TRBJ2-7, the V gene TRBV6-1; 8 bases fit TRBD1. The V gene end was trimmed by 5 bases and the J gene end by 2 bases; junction bases not matched to a gene: 8. The CDR3 covers 15 residues. CDR1 is MNHNS and CDR2 is SASEGT in the germline V gene. This chain's CDR3 is CASSTQGAGTYEQYF. The CDR3 DNA sequence: TGTGCCAGCAGTACCCAGGGGGCAGGGACCTACGAGCAGTACTTC.

This clone appeared a few times. The chain links TRBV6-1 to TRBJ2-1; 12 bases fit TRBD2. Germline lookup yields CDR1 MNHNS and CDR2 SASEGT. J was trimmed by 9 bases and V by 5 bases; bases with no gene match: 8. The CDR3 is made up of 15 amino acids. CDR3: CASSKTSGGFGEQFF. For the CDR3, the DNA is TGTGCCAGCAGTAAAACTAGCGGGGGGTTCGGTGAGCAGTTCTTC.

This clone has only a few counts. The genes are TRBV4-2 and TRBJ1-1; the D gene is possibly TRBD1 (5 bases). CDR3 length: 14 residues. Looked up from germline, CDR1 is LGHNA and CDR2 is YNFKEQ. V lost 0 bases and J 3 bases, leaving 8 bases between the germline ends. The CDR3 bases are TGTGCCAGCAGCCAAGAGGCGGGGGACACTGAAGCTTTCTTT. Amino acid sequence: CASSQEAGDTEAFF.

In this sample, this clone turned up once. V is TRBV5-4 and J is TRBJ1-1; no definite D call. The CDR3 extends over 13 amino acids. Germline lookup yields CDR1 SGHNT and CDR2 YYREEE (reference sequence). Trimming took off 3 bases at V and 6 bases at J, with 12 bases between the two ends. CDR3 in DNA: TGTGCCAGCAGCTCCCGTGCTGGCGCTGAAGCTTTCTTT. Amino acids: CASSSRAGAEAFF.

The rearrangement uses TRBV19 and TRBJ2-3; 7 nucleotides match TRBD2. The junction had 3 bases not matched to a gene; V was cut back by 4 bases and J by 5 bases. Germline lookup yields CDR1 LNHDA and CDR2 SQIVND (reference sequence). The CDR3 contains 13 residues. The CDR3 bases are TGTGCCAGTAGTAAGCGGGAATTAGATACGCAGTATTTT. Protein: CASSKRELDTQYF.

V is TRBV5-1 and J is TRBJ2-2; TRBD1 matches at 8 bases. Germline V gene data show CDR1 as SGHRS and CDR2 as YFSETQ. The ends lost 1 base at V and 8 bases at J; junction bases unmatched: 4. This CDR3 region has 14 residues. DNA for the CDR3: TGCGCCAGCAGCTTGCAGGGGGCAGTAGGGGAGCTGTTTTTT. It encodes CASSLQGAVGELFF. Looking up the rest from reference TRBV5-1 and TRBJ2-2 gives the full variable domain: KAGVTQTPRYLIKTRGQQVTLSCSPISGHRSVSWYQQTPGQGLQFLFEYFSETQRNKGNFPGRFSGRQFSNSRSEMNVSTLELGDSALYLCASSLQGAVGELFFGEGSRLTVL.

V gene TRBV10-2 combines with J gene TRBJ2-5; tentative D call: TRBD2 (7 bases). Trimming took 3 bases from V and 5 from J, leaving 16 bases between them. Germline CDR1 is WSHSY and CDR2 is SAAADI. The CDR3 covers 15 residues. The DNA for the CDR3 is TGCGCCAGCAGTGATGGGAGGGGGGGCGCGGAGACCCAGTACTTC. Protein product: CASSDGRGGAETQYF.

Concerning this clone: The same CDR3 is also encoded by other DNA sequences in this sample. The gene calls are TRBV6-1 and TRBJ2-3, with TRBD1 as a possible D gene (6 bases). Trimming stripped 1 base from V and 2 bases from J, with 10 bases between. This CDR3 has 15 amino acids. CDR1 and CDR2 from the germline V gene are MNHNS and SASEGT. As DNA, the CDR3 is TGTGCCAGCAGTGAAGGGACAGCCACCACAGATACGCAGTATTTT. It is translated as CASSEGTATTDTQYF.

The J gene is TRBJ2-6, the V gene TRBV25-1; no clear D. CDR1 and CDR2 from the germline V gene are MGHDK and SYGVNS. With 7 bases removed from V and 0 bases from J, the gap between germline ends came to 4 bases. This CDR3 has 13 residues. The CDR3 reads CASTLSGANVLTF. The DNA of the CDR3 is TGTGCCAGCACCCTCTCTGGGGCCAACGTCCTGACTTTC.

V and J are TRBV6-1 and TRBJ1-1; no clear D gene. V lost 2 bases and J 1 base, leaving 8 bases between the germline ends. The CDR3 runs 14 residues. Looked up from germline, CDR1 is MNHNS and CDR2 is SASEGT. The CDR3 DNA follows: TGTGCCAGCAGTGAATGGCAACAGAACACTGAAGCTTTCTTT. Its protein is CASSEWQQNTEAFF.

J is TRBJ2-7 and V is TRBV5-1, with 12 bases aligning to TRBD2. V lost 0 bases, J lost 6 bases, and 7 bases stayed unmatched. Germline V lookup: CDR1 SGHRS, CDR2 YFSETQ. This CDR3 comprises 16 residues. The CDR3 reads CASSLASGRGAVEQYF. The DNA of the CDR3 is TGCGCCAGCAGCTTGGCTAGCGGGAGGGGGGCCGTCGAGCAGTACTTC.

This clone has more than one count but fewer than ten. The chain uses TRBV7-8 and TRBJ1-5; no clear D gene. Germline CDR1 reads SGHVS; CDR2 reads FQNEAQ. The ends were cut back, 2 bases at V and 2 bases at J, with 10 bases in the middle. The CDR3 has 15 amino acids. The CDR3 sequence is CASSLNRFGNQPQHF. DNA for the CDR3: TGTGCCAGCAGCTTAAACCGGTTTGGCAATCAGCCCCAGCATTTT.

The rearrangement joins TRBV9 to TRBJ2-1; 10 positions agree with TRBD1. Germline V gene sequence: CDR1 SGDLS, CDR2 YYNGEE. J was trimmed by 6 bases and V by 7 bases; bases with no gene match: 4. This CDR3 contains 13 residues. The CDR3 DNA sequence: TGTGCCAGCGGCAGGACAGGGGGCAATGAGCAGTTCTTC. Translated, it gives CASGRTGGNEQFF.

The V gene is TRBV23-1, the J gene TRBJ1-5; the D gene is possibly TRBD1 (6 bases). TRBV23-1 is noted as an ORF with a role that remains uncertain. The CDR3 has 16 residues. The V end was cut by 0 bases, the J end by 6 bases, with 15 bases between. The CDR3 region has the DNA TGCGCCAGCAGTCAATCATGGAACAGGGAGTCTCAGCCCCAGCATTTT. Protein sequence: CASSQSWNRESQPQHF.

The V and J genes are TRBV5-1 and TRBJ2-5, with TRBD1 matching over 7 bases. The ends lost 4 bases at V and 3 bases at J; junction bases unmatched: 3. This CDR3 spans 13 amino acids. Germline CDR1 SGHRS, CDR2 YFSETQ. The CDR3 coding sequence is TGCGCCAGCAGCCTCGGACAGGAAGAGACCCAGTACTTC. Protein: CASSLGQEETQYF.